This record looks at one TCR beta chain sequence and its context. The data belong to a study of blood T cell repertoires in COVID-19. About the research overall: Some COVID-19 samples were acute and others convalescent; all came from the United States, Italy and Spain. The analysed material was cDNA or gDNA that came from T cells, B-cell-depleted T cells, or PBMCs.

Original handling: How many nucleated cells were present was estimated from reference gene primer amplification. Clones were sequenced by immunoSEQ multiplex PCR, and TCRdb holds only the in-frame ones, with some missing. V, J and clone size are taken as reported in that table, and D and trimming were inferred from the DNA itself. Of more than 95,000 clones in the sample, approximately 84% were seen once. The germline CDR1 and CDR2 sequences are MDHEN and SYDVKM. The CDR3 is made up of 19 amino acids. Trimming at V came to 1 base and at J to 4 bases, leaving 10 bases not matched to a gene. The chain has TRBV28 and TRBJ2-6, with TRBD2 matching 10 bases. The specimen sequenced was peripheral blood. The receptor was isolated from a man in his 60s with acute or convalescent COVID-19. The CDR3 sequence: CASSLFTGLADSGANVLTF. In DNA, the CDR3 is TGTGCCAGCAGTTTATTTACCGGACTAGCGGACTCCGGGGCCAACGTCCTGACTTTC. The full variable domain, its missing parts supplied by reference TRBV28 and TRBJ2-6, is DVKVTQSSRYLVKRTGEKVFLECVQDMDHENMFWYRQDPGLGLRLIYFSYDVKMKEKGDIPEGYSVSREKKERFSLILESASTNQTSMYLCASSLFTGLADSGANVLTFGAGSRLTVL.